Sequencing of this T cell receptor (beta chain) was carried out in a study of CD8 T cells in ankylosing spondylitis. Overall study results and limits: Blood from ankylosing spondylitis patients appeared to carry a characteristic roughly 8-variant TCR beta motif. In reactive arthritis synovial fluid and blood, some motif variants had been reported before. Matched synovial fluid from ankylosing spondylitis patients was reported to be enriched for disease-linked clones.

Each TCR beta library was made by quantitative 5'-RACE that incorporated molecular barcodes. TCRdb called the 5' RACE reads again in MiXCR, with one record for every CDR3 protein. The profile covers about 220,000 distinct CDR3 sequences, with under 12% appearing a single time and approximately 20% taken by the ten largest. Germline V gene sequence: CDR1 SGHRS, CDR2 YFSETQ. This CDR3 is 17 amino acids long. The V end lost 2 bases, the J end lost 6 bases, and 20 bases lay between the germline ends. This clonotype was found a few times. Antigen: not known. The clonotype originates from a male donor with ankylosing spondylitis or in good health (not recorded which). This rearrangement joins TRBV5-1 to TRBJ1-4; no clear D. What was sequenced was blood, either unsorted or a sorted T cell fraction (not recorded which). The CDR3: CASSLGLSSGYDEKLFF. The DNA for the CDR3 is TGCGCCAGCAGCTTAGGTCTCTCATCGGGCTACGATGAAAAACTGTTTTTT.